This T cell receptor beta chain was observed in a study of CD4 and CD8 cells across lung adenocarcinoma regions. V was clipped by 5 bases and J by 7 bases, with 9 bases between them. The CDR3 runs to 12 residues. The germline V gene encodes CDR1 MNHNS and CDR2 SASEGT. TCRdb redid the calling of the PCR reads with MiXCR, one entry per CDR3 protein. The table has tens of thousands of distinct CDR3 sequences, 40% to 50% seen once. Samples came from patients with localized non-small cell lung adenocarcinoma. This clonotype was sampled from a male donor with lung adenocarcinoma. The CD4 and CD8 labels of this study may be unreliable. This chain uses TRBV6-1 with TRBJ2-4; D perhaps matches TRBD2 (5 bases). Sequencing was done on a sample of CD8+ T cells from the center of a lung tumor. CDR3 region: CASSRELNIQYF. As DNA, the CDR3 is TGTGCCAGCAGTAGGGAGCTTAACATTCAGTACTTC.